The T cell receptor (beta chain) described here comes from a study of identical twins. TCRdb itself ran the 5' RACE reads through MiXCR, one entry per CDR3 protein. The table lists more than 1.5 million distinct CDR3 sequences, about 30% of them singletons. Germline assignment: CDR1 SNHLY and CDR2 FYNNEI. The CDR3 has 15 residues. The V and J ends lost 7 bases and 3 bases, in that order; junction bases with no gene match: 9. The V and J genes are TRBV2 and TRBJ2-1; 7 nucleotides line up with TRBD2. Sequenced input: cord blood. The source of this sequence is a newborn girl in good health. The CDR3 nucleotides read TGTGCCAGCAAGGCCGGGACTAACCGCTACAATGAGCAGTTCTTC. This codes for CASKAGTNRYNEQFF.